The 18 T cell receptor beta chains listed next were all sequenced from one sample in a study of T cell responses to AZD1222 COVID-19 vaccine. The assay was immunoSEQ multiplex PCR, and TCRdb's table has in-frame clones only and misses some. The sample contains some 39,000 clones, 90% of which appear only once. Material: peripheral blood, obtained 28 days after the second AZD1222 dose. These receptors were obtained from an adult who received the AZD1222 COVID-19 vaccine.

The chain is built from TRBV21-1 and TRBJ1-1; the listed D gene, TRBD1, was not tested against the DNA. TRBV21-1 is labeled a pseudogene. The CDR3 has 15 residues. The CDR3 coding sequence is TGTGCCAGCAGCAAGGGGCAGGGGAAATTAGCTGAAGCTTTCTTT. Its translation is CASSKGQGKLAEAFF.

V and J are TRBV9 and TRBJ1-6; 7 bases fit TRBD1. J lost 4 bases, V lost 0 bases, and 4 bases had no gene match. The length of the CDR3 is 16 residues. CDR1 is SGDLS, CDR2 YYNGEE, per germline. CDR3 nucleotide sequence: TGTGCCAGCAGCGTAGACAAGGGGGCTTATAATTCACCCCTCCACTTT. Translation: CASSVDKGAYNSPLHF.

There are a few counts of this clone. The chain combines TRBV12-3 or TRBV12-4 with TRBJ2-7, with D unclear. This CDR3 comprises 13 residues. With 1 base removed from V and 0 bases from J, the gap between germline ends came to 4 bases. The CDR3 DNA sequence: TGTGCCAGCAGTTTAGGGGACTCCTACGAGCAGTACTTC. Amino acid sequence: CASSLGDSYEQYF.

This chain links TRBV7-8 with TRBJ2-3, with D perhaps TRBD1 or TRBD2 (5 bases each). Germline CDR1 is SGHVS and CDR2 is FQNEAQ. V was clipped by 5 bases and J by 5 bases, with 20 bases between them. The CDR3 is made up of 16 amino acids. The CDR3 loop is CASSTRASRGLDTQYF. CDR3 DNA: TGTGCCAGCAGCACCCGGGCTTCGAGGGGTCTAGATACGCAGTATTTT.

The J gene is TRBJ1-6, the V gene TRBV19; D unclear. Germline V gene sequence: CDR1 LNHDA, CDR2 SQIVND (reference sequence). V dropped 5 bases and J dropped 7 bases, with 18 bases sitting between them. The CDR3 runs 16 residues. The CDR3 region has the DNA TGTGCCAGTAGTCCCCTTTTAGCGGGCGCAAATTCACCCCTCCACTTT. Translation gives CASSPLLAGANSPLHF.

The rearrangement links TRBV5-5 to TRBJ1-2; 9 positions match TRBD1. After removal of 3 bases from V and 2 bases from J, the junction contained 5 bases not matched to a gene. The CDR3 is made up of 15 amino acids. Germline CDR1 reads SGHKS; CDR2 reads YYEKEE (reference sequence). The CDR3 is CASSSPGTGNYGYTF. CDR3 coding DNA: TGTGCCAGCAGCTCACCCGGGACAGGGAACTATGGCTACACCTTC.

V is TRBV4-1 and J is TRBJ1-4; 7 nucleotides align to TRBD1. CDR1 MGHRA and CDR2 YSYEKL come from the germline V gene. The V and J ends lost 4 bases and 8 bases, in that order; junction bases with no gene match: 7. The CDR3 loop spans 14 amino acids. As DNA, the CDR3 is TGCGCCAGCAGCCTGGGACAGCTGGGAGAAAAACTGTTTTTT. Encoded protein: CASSLGQLGEKLFF.

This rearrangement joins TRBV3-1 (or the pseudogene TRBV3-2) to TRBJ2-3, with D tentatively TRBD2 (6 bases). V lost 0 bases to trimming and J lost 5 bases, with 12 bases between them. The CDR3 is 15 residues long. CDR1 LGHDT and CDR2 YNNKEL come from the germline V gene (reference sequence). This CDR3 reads CASSQDSGPLDTQYF. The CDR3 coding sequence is TGTGCCAGCAGCCAAGATAGCGGACCTCTAGATACGCAGTATTTT.

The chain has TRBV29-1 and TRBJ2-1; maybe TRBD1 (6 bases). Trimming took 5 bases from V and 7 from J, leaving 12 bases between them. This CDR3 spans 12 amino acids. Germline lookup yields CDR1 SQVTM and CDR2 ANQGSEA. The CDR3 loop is CSVPQGMNEQFF. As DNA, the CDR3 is TGCAGCGTTCCCCAGGGGATGAATGAGCAGTTCTTC.

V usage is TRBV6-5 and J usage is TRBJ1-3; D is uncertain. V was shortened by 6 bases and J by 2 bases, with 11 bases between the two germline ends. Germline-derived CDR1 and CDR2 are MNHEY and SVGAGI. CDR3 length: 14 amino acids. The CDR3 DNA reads TGTGCCAGCAGACCCGTAGGTGCTGGAAACACCATATATTTT. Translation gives CASRPVGAGNTIYF.

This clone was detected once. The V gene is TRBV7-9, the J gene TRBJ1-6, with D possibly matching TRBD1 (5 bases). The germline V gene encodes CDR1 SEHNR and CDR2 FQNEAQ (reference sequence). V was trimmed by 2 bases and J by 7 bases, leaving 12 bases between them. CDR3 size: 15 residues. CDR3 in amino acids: CASSLRGDSNSPLHF. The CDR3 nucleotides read TGTGCCAGCAGCTTACGAGGGGATAGCAATTCACCCCTCCACTTT.

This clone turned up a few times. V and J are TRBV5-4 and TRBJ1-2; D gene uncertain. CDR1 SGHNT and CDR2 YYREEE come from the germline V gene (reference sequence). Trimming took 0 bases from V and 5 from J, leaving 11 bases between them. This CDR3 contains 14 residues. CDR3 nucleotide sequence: TGTGCCAGCAGCTTGGGCGGGAGAGGGTATGGCTACACCTTC. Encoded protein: CASSLGGRGYGYTF.

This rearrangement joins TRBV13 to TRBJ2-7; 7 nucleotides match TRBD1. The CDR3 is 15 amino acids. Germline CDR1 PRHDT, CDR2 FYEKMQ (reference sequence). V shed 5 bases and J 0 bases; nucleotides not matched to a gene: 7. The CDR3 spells CASSPLGTASYEQYF. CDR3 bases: TGTGCCAGCAGCCCTTTAGGGACAGCCTCCTACGAGCAGTACTTC.

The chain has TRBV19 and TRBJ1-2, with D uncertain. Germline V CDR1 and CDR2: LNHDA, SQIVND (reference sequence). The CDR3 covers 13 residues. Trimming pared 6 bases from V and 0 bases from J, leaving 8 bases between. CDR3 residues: CASRMLANYGYTF. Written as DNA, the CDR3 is TGTGCCAGTAGGATGCTAGCTAACTATGGCTACACCTTC.

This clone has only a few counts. The CDR3 region is CASSVGPYNEQFF. The CDR3 nucleotides are TGTGCCAGCAGCGTAGGGCCCTACAATGAGCAGTTCTTC. The chain has TRBV9 and TRBJ2-1; D is undetermined. V lost 0 bases and J 2 bases, leaving 3 bases between the germline ends. CDR1 is SGDLS, CDR2 YYNGEE, per germline. This CDR3 contains 13 residues.

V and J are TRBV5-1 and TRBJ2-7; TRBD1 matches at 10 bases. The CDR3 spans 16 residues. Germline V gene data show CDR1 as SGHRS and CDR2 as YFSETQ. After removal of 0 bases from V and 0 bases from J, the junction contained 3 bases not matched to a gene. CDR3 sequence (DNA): TGCGCCAGCAGCTTGGTAGGGACAGGGGTCTCCTACGAGCAGTACTTC. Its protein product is CASSLVGTGVSYEQYF.

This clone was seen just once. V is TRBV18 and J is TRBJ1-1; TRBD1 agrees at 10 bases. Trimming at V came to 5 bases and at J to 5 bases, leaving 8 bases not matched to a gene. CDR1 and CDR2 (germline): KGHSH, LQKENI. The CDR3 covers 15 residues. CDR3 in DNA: TGTGCCAGCTCAACCGGACAGGGGGAAGGGACTGAAGCTTTCTTT. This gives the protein CASSTGQGEGTEAFF.

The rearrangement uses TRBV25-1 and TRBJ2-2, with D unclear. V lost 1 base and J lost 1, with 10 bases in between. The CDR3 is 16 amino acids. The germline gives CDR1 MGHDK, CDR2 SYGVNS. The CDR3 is CASSELGQVNTGELFF. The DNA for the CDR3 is TGTGCCAGCAGTGAATTGGGTCAGGTGAACACCGGGGAGCTGTTTTTT.